This paragraph reports one T cell receptor (beta chain). A junction end diverges from the germline sequence, so it may reflect a read error. The sample belongs to a study of tumor and adjacent non-tumor tissue in lung cancer. Study in general: There were some 11 adenocarcinoma, a couple of squamous cell carcinoma and 1 small cell lung cancer cases.

This sample's RNA came from whole unsorted tissue. The length of the CDR3 is 14 residues. Germline CDR1 and CDR2: MNHNS and SASEGT. TCRbeta libraries were built with three rounds of nested PCR, modified from ARM-PCR. TCRdb re-derived calls from the multiplex PCR reads in MiXCR, one entry per CDR3 protein. This sample carries fewer than 120,000 distinct CDR3 sequences, approximately 80% of them seen once, and the ten largest clones take approximately 22%. V and J are TRBV6-1 and TRBJ2-6; D possibly uses TRBD1 or TRBD2 (5 bases each). Sequencing used lung tumor tissue. This receptor was identified in a man in his 70s with non-small cell lung cancer. The CDR3 reads CASSEEAGANILTF. CDR3 nucleotide sequence: TGTGCCAGCAGTGAGGAGGCTGGGGCCAACATCCTGACTTTC.